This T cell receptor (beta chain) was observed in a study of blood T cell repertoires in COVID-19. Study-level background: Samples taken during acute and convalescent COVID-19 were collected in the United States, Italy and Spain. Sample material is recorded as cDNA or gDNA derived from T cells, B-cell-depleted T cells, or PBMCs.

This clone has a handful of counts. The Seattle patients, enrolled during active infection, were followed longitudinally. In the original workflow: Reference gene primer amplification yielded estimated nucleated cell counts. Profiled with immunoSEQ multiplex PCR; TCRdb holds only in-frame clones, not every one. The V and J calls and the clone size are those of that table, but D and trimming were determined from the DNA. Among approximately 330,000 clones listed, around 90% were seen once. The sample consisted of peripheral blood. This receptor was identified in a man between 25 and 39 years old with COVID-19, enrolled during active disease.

CDR3 residues: CASSLWSQGSYNEQFF. CDR3 sequence (DNA): TGCGCCAGCAGCTTGTGGTCGCAGGGGTCCTACAATGAGCAGTTCTTC. The V and J genes are TRBV5-1 and TRBJ2-1; D is perhaps TRBD1 (6 bases). The CDR3 spans 16 residues. V lost 1 base and J lost 1, with 12 bases in between. Germline CDR1 and CDR2: SGHRS and YFSETQ.